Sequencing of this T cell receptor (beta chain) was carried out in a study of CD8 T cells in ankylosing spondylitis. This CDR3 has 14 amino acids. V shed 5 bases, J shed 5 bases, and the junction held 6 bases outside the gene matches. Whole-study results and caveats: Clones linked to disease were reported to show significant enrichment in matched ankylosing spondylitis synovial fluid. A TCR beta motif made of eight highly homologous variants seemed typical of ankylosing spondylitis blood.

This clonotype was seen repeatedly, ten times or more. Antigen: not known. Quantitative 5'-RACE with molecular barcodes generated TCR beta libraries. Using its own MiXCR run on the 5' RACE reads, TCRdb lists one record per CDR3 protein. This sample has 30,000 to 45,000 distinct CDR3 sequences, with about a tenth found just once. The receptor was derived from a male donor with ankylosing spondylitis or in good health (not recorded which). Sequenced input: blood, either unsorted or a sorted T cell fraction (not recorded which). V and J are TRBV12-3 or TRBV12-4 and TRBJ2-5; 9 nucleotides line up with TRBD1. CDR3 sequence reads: CASSPGTGRETQYF. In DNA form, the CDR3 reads TGTGCCAGCAGTCCGGGGACAGGGAGGGAGACCCAGTACTTC.